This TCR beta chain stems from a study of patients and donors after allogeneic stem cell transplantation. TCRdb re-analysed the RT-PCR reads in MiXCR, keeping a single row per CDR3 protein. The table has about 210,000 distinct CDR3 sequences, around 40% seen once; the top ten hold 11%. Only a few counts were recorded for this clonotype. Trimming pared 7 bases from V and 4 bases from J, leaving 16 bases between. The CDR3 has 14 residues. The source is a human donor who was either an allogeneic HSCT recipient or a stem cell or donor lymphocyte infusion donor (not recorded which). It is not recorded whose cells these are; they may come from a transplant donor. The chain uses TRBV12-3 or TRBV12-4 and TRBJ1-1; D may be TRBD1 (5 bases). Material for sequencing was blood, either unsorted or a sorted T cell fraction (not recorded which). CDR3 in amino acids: CASTLQGGATEAFF. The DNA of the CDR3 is TGTGCCAGCACCCTGCAGGGTGGTGCCACTGAAGCTTTCTTT.